The clone carrying this T cell receptor (beta chain) was counted only a few times. The antigen is undetermined. This sample was included in a study of T-cell reconstitution after alpha-beta-depleted transplantation in children. Whole-study findings and limits: Some patients' high day-60 TCRbeta diversity was attributed to recipient cells surviving conditioning. It was reported that alpha-beta T cells came from several hundred expanded graft clones (about two months after transplant).

The CDR3 totals 16 residues. Germline CDR1 reads MNHEY; CDR2 reads SVGAGI. Unmatched junction bases numbered 6, after V lost 0 bases and J lost 4 bases. TCRbeta library construction was performed incorporating unique molecular identifiers. Each CDR3 protein is one row after TCRdb ran MiXCR on the PCR reads. This table holds 700,000 to 950,000 distinct CDR3 sequences, about 16% found once. The gene calls are TRBV6-5 and TRBJ2-3, with 8 bases fitting TRBD2. The sequence came from a male patient younger than 18 who had a stem cell transplant for acute lymphoblastic leukemia, so the T cells may come from the graft donor. Sequenced material: PBMCs, mostly from graft donor cells, taken 360 days after TCRalphabeta/CD19-depleted stem cell transplant. This CDR3 reads CASSYSGAGVSDTQYF. The CDR3 DNA is TGTGCCAGCAGTTACTCGGGAGCGGGAGTATCAGATACGCAGTATTTT.